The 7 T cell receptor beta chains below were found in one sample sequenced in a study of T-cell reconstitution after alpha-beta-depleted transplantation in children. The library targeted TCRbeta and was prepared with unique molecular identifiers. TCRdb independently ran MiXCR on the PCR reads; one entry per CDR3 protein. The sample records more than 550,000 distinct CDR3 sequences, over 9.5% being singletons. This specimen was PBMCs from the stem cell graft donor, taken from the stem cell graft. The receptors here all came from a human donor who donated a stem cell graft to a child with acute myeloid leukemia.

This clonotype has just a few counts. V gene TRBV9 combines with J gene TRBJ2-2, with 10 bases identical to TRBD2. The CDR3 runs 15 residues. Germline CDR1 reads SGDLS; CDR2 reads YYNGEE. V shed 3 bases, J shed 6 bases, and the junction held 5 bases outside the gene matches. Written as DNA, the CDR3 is TGTGCCAGCAGCGAGCGGCTAGCGGGAGCCGGGGAGCTGTTTTTT. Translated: CASSERLAGAGELFF.

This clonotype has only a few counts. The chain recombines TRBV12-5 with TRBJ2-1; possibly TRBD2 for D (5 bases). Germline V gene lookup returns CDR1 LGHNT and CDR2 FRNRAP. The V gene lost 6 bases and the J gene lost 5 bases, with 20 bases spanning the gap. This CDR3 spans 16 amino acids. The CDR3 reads CASGSQVNGVNNEQFF. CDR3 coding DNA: TGTGCTAGTGGATCCCAGGTAAACGGGGTGAACAATGAGCAGTTCTTC.

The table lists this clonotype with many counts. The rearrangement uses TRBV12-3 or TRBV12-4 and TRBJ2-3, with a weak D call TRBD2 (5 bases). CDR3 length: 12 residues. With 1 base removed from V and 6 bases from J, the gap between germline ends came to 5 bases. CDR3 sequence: CASSLGGDTQYF. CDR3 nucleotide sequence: TGTGCCAGCAGTTTAGGAGGGGATACGCAGTATTTT.

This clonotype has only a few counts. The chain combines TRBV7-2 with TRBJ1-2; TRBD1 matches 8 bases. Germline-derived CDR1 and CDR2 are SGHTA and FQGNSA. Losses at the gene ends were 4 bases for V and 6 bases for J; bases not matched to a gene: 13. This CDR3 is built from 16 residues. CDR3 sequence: CASSSASWGQEDGYTF. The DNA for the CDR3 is TGTGCCAGCAGCTCAGCTTCCTGGGGACAGGAAGATGGCTACACCTTC. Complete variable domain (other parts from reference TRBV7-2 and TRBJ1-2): GAGVSQSPSNKVTEKGKDVELRCDPISGHTALYWYRQSLGQGLEFLIYFQGNSAPDKSGLPSDRFSAERTGGSVSTLTIQRTQQEDSAVYLCASSSASWGQEDGYTFGSGTRLTVV.

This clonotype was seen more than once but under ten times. For the CDR3, the DNA is TGTGCCAGCAGTTACGGACAGGGGACGGAGACCCAGTACTTC. This encodes CASSYGQGTETQYF. The V gene is TRBV11-1, the J gene TRBJ2-5; TRBD1 matches 9 bases. Germline CDR1 SGHAT, CDR2 FQDESV (reference sequence). Germline trimming cut 6 bases from V and 5 bases from J; bases unmatched to any gene: 7. The CDR3 sequence is 14 residues long.

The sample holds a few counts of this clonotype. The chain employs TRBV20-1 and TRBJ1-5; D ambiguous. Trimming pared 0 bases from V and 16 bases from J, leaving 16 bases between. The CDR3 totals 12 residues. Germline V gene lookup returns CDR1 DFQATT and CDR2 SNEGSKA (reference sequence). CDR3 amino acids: CSAREQETWVHF. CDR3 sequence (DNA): TGCAGTGCTAGAGAGCAGGAGACATGGGTCCATTTT.

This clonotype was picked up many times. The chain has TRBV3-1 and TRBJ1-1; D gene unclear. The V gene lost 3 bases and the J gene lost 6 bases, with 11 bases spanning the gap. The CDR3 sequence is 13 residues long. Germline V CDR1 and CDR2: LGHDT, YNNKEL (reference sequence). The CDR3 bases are TGTGCCAGCAGCCATGGAGGGAGCGCTGAAGCTTTCTTT. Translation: CASSHGGSAEAFF.